This entry lists 13 T cell receptor beta chains sequenced from one sample in a study of a mutant IDH1 vaccine in newly diagnosed glioma. What these receptors recognize is not known. The method was immunoSEQ multiplex PCR; TCRdb's version includes in-frame clones alone and lacks a portion of them. Here the sample spans under 35,000 clones, roughly 76% being singletons. Time point here: week 35, safety follow-up. Each vaccine dose was 300 ug of mutant IDH1 20-mer peptide, with topical imiquimod. The starting material was PBMCs, obtained from a glioma patient whose treatment included an IDH1 peptide vaccine. The receptors stem from a man aged 50-60 years with glioma.

This clone was detected once. The chain couples TRBV7-2 to TRBJ1-6, with a tentative D call TRBD1 (6 bases). Germline CDR1 and CDR2: SGHTA and FQGNSA. The CDR3 is 13 residues long. The V end was cut by 6 bases, the J end by 8 bases, with 11 bases between. This CDR3 is CASRRDMHSPLHF. The CDR3 nucleotides read TGTGCCAGCAGAAGGGACATGCATTCACCCCTCCACTTT. Based on the CDR3 plus reference TRBV7-2 and TRBJ1-6, the full variable domain is GAGVSQSPSNKVTEKGKDVELRCDPISGHTALYWYRQSLGQGLEFLIYFQGNSAPDKSGLPSDRFSAERTGGSVSTLTIQRTQQEDSAVYLCASRRDMHSPLHFGNGTRLTVT.

The CDR3 DNA sequence: TGTGCCAGCAGCGCCAATATCCCTTCCTCCTACAATGAGCAGTTCTTC. Protein product: CASSANIPSSYNEQFF. The V call is TRBV7-2, the J call TRBJ2-1; no definite D call. V lost 5 bases and J 0 bases, leaving 14 bases between the germline ends. CDR1 is SGHTA, CDR2 FQGNSA, per germline. The CDR3 is made up of 16 amino acids.

This clone was counted between two and nine times. The chain has TRBV7-2 and TRBJ2-1; 8 bases agree with TRBD2. There are 16 residues in the CDR3. With V trimmed by 4 bases and J by 5 bases, 10 bases remained unmatched. Germline CDR1 reads SGHTA; CDR2 reads FQGNSA. DNA of the CDR3: TGTGCCAGCAGCTCACGGGAGGGACGATTACACAATGAGCAGTTCTTC. Translating gives CASSSREGRLHNEQFF.

This clone was seen a few times. This chain links TRBV2 with TRBJ1-1, with D perhaps matching TRBD1 (5 bases). Trimming stripped 8 bases from V and 8 bases from J, with 18 bases between. CDR1 is SNHLY and CDR2 is FYNNEI in the germline V gene. The CDR3 is made up of 13 amino acids. CDR3 sequence reads: CASRGERFGEAFF. CDR3 coding DNA: TGTGCCAGCCGGGGGGAGCGTTTTGGGGAAGCTTTCTTT.

This clone was picked up a small number of times. The genes are TRBV4-1 and TRBJ1-5, with a possible D match to TRBD1 (6 bases). The CDR3 is 15 residues long. The ends were cut back, 0 bases at V and 7 bases at J, with 13 bases in the middle. Germline CDR1 is MGHRA and CDR2 is YSYEKL. CDR3 loop: CASSQEPGARQPQHF. CDR3 sequence (DNA): TGCGCCAGCAGCCAAGAGCCGGGGGCGCGCCAGCCCCAGCATTTT.

The V and J genes are TRBV27 and TRBJ2-7; weak D call: TRBD2 (6 bases). V was clipped by 3 bases and J by 2 bases, with 14 bases between them. CDR3 length: 15 residues. Germline lookup yields CDR1 MNHEY and CDR2 SMNVEV (reference sequence). CDR3 protein: CASSLAGSLTYEQYF. DNA of the CDR3: TGTGCCAGCAGTTTGGCCGGGAGTTTGACCTACGAGCAGTACTTC.

The chain combines TRBV2 with TRBJ1-2, with D possibly TRBD1 on 6 matching bases. This CDR3 region has 14 residues. Germline lookup yields CDR1 SNHLY and CDR2 FYNNEI. Trimming left V 1 base short and J 1 base short, with 7 bases between. The CDR3 here is CASSEEGGNYGYTF. The CDR3 DNA reads as TGTGCCAGCAGTGAAGAGGGGGGTAACTATGGCTACACCTTC.

The J gene is TRBJ1-5, the V gene TRBV6-5, with TRBD1 matching 7 bases. CDR1 is MNHEY, CDR2 SVGAGI, per germline. The J segment lost 3 bases and the V segment lost 6 bases, leaving 5 bases of the junction unmatched. This CDR3 comprises 14 residues. This CDR3 reads CASSKTGLNQPQHF. The CDR3 region has the DNA TGTGCCAGCAGCAAGACAGGGCTCAATCAGCCCCAGCATTTT.

This clone was found a few times. V usage is TRBV10-3 and J usage is TRBJ1-1; D is uncertain. Trimming removed 10 bases from V and 7 bases from J, with 16 bases in between. Per germline, CDR1 ENHRY and CDR2 SYGVKD. The length of the CDR3 is 12 residues. The CDR3 region has the DNA TGTGCCACCCGACTCCGGGAAGGTGAAGCTTTCTTT. This encodes CATRLREGEAFF.

The V call is TRBV6-1, the J call TRBJ2-5, with D maybe TRBD2 (6 bases). Germline-derived CDR1 and CDR2 are MNHNS and SASEGT. CDR3 length: 14 amino acids. Trimming removed 4 bases from V and 9 bases from J, with 18 bases in between. CDR3 sequence (DNA): TGTGCCAGCAGTGCCAGTGGAGGCTCGGGGGCCCAGTACTTC. Its protein product is CASSASGGSGAQYF.

By frequency in the sample, this clone is medium-sized. The chain employs TRBV7-6 and TRBJ2-3; a weak D match, TRBD2 (6 bases). Germline V gives CDR1 SGHVS, CDR2 FNYEAQ. CDR3 length: 14 residues. V was clipped by 4 bases and J by 3 bases, with 11 bases between them. As DNA, the CDR3 is TGTGCCAGCAGCTCAGCCGGGGGAACAGATACGCAGTATTTT. It yields the protein CASSSAGGTDTQYF.

The genes are TRBV2 and TRBJ2-7, with D hard to call. Germline V gene data show CDR1 as SNHLY and CDR2 as FYNNEI. The CDR3 extends over 16 amino acids. Trimming shortened V by 3 bases and J by 0 bases, and 15 bases separated the two germline ends. In nucleotides, the CDR3 is TGTGCCAGCAGTGAGACAACTGCCCAGAGCTCCTACGAGCAGTACTTC. Translating gives CASSETTAQSSYEQYF.

This clone came up a few times. The CDR3 sequence is CSARQMVAFF. Written as DNA, the CDR3 is TGCAGCGCTCGACAGATGGTAGCTTTCTTT. The chain is built from TRBV29-1 and TRBJ1-1; D possibly corresponds to TRBD1 (5 bases). The CDR3 has 10 amino acids. The V gene's germline CDR1 is SQVTM and CDR2 ANQGSEA. With 7 bases removed from V and 10 bases from J, the gap between germline ends came to 13 bases.